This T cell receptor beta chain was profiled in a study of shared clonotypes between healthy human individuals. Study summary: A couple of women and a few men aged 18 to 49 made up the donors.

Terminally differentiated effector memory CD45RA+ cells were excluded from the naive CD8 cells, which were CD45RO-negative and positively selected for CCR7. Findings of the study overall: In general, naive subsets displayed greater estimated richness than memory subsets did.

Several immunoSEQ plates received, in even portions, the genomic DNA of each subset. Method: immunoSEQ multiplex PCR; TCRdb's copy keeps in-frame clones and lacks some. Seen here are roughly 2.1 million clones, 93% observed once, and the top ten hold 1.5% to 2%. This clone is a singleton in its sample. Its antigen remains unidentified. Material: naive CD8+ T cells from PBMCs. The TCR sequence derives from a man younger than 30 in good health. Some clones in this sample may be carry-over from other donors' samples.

The CDR3: CSARWGQGPDPYEQYF. In DNA form, the CDR3 reads TGCAGCGCCAGGTGGGGACAGGGGCCCGATCCCTACGAGCAGTACTTC. The chain employs TRBV29-1 and TRBJ2-7, with 10 bases lining up with TRBD1. Germline V CDR1 and CDR2: SQVTM, ANQGSEA. This CDR3 has 16 amino acids. V was pared by 7 bases and J by 2 bases, with 14 bases of the junction left unmatched.